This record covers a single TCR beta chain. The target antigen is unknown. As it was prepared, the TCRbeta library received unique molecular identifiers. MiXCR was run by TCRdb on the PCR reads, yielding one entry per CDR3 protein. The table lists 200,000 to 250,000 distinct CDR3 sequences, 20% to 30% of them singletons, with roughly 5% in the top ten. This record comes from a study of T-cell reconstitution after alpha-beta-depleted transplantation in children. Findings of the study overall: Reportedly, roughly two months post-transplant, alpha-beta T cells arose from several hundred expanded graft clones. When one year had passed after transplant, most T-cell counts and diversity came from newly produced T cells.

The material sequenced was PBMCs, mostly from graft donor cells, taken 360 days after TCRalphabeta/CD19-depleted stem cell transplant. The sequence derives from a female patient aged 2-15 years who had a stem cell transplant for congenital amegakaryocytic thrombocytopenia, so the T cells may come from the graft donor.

The CDR3 DNA reads TGCGCCAGCAGCCAAGAAACAGAGAACACAGATACGCAGTATTTT. Its protein product is CASSQETENTDTQYF. The chain employs TRBV4-1 and TRBJ2-3; D call uncertain. The V gene's germline CDR1 is MGHRA and CDR2 YSYEKL. The CDR3 runs 15 residues. The V end was cut by 0 bases, the J end by 2 bases, with 9 bases between.